What follows is one T cell receptor beta chain and its context. No antigen is known for it. CDR1 and CDR2 from the germline V gene are KGHDR and SFDVKD. The V end lost 3 bases, the J end lost 7 bases, and 8 bases lay between the germline ends. This CDR3 spans 12 amino acids. Produced via immunoSEQ multiplex PCR; TCRdb's table is partial and in-frame only. This repertoire shows more than 50,000 clones, around 90% found once; its top ten account for approximately 4.9%. This sample was taken from a study of T cell responses to AZD1222 COVID-19 vaccine. Study conclusions and caveats: Two doses of AZD1222 preceded a rise in Spike-specific TCR breadth and depth. Samples come after the peak T cell response, not at day 14.

The specimen comprised peripheral blood, sampled on day 0 of AZD1222 vaccination. This clonotype was obtained from an adult in good health. The chain uses TRBV24-1 and TRBJ1-2, with D uncertain. The DNA for the CDR3 is TGTGCCACCAGTGATCCACTCTCTGGCTACACCTTC. It specifies CATSDPLSGYTF.